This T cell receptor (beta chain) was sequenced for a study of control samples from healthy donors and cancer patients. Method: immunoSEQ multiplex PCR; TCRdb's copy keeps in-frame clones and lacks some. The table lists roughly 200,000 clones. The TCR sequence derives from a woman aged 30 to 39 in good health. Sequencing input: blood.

The CDR3 reads CASSFTGRGYTF. The CDR3 DNA sequence: TGTGCCAGCAGTTTTACAGGGCGCGGCTACACCTTC. The V and J genes are TRBV28 and TRBJ1-2; D may be TRBD1 (6 bases). Trimming pared 3 bases from V and 8 bases from J, leaving 10 bases between. Germline CDR1 and CDR2: MDHEN and SYDVKM. The CDR3 has 12 residues.